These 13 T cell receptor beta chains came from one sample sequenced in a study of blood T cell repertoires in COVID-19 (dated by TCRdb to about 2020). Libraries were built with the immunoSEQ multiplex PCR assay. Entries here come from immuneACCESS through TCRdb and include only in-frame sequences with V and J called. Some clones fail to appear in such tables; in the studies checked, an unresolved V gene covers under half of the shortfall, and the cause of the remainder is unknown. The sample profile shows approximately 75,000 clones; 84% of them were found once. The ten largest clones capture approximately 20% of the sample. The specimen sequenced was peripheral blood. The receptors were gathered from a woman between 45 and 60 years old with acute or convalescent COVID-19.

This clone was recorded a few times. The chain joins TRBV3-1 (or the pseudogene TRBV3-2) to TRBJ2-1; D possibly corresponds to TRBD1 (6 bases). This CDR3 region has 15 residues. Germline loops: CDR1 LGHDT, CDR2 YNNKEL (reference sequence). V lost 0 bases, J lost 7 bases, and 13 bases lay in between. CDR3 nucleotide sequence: TGTGCCAGCAGCCAAGAACAGGGCTGGTGGAATGAGCAGTTCTTC. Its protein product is CASSQEQGWWNEQFF.

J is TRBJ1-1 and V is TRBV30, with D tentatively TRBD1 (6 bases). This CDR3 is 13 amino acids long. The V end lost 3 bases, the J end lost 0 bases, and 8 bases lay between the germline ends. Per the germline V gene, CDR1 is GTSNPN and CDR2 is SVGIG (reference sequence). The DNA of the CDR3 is TGTGCCTGGAGCGGACAGATGAACACTGAAGCTTTCTTT. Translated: CAWSGQMNTEAFF.

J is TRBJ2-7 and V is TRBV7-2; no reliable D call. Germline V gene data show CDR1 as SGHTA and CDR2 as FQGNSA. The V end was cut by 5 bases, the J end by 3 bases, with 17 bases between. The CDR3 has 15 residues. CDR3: CASSPSTRVNYEQYF. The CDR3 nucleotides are TGTGCCAGCAGCCCTTCTACTCGCGTTAACTACGAGCAGTACTTC.

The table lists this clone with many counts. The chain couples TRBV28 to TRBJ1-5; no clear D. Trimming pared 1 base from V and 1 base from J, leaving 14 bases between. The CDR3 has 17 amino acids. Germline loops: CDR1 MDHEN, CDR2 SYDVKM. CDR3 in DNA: TGTGCCAGCAGTTTATCTAAGCGCCCGGGGAGCAATCAGCCCCAGCATTTT. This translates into CASSLSKRPGSNQPQHF.

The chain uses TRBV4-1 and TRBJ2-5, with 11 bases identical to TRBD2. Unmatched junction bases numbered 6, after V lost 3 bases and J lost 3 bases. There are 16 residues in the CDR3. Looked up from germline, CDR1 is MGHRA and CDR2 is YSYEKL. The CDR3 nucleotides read TGCGCCAGCAGCCATTGGGAGGGACTAGCGGAAGAGACCCAGTACTTC. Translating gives CASSHWEGLAEETQYF.

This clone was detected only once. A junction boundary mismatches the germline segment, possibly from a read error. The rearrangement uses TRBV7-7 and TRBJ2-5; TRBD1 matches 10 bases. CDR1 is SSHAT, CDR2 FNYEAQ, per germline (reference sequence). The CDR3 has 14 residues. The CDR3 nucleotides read TGTGCTAGCAGCAGACAGGGGGCTGGGGAGACCCAGTACTTC. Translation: CASSRQGAGETQYF.

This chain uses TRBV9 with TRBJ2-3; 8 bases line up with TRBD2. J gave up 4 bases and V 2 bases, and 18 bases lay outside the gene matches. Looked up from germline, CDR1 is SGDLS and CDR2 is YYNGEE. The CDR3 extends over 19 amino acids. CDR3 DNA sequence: TGTGCCAGCAGCGTCCTCCCCGGGGGGGCAGGTTTAGTAGCAGATACGCAGTATTTT. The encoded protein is CASSVLPGGAGLVADTQYF.

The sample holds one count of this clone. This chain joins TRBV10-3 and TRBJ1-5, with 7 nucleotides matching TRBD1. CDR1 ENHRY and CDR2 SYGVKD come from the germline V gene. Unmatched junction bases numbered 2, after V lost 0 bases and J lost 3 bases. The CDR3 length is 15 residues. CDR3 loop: CAISESGTVNQPQHF. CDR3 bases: TGTGCCATCAGTGAGTCCGGGACAGTCAATCAGCCCCAGCATTTT.

In DNA, the CDR3 is TGTGCCAGCAGCTCAGGATTTGCGAGCTATGGCTACACCTTC. It is translated as CASSSGFASYGYTF. The chain links TRBV7-6 to TRBJ1-2; D is unclear. Trimming cost V 4 bases and J 4 bases, with 13 bases left between them. CDR1 is SGHVS and CDR2 is FNYEAQ in the germline V gene. The CDR3 runs to 14 residues. The variable domain in full, with the rest retrieved from reference TRBV7-6 and TRBJ1-2, is GAGVSQSPRYKVTKRGQDVALRCDPISGHVSLYWYRQALGQGPEFLTYFNYEAQQDKSGLPNDRFSAERPEGSISTLTIQRTEQRDSAMYRCASSSGFASYGYTFGSGTRLTVV.

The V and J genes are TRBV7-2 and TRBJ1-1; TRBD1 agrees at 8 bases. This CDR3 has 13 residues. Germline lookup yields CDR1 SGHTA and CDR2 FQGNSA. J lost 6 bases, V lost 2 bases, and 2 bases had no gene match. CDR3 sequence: CASSLQGASEAFF. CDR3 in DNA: TGTGCCAGCAGCTTACAGGGGGCCTCTGAAGCTTTCTTT. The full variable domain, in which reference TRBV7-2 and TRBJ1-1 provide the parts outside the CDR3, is GAGVSQSPSNKVTEKGKDVELRCDPISGHTALYWYRQSLGQGLEFLIYFQGNSAPDKSGLPSDRFSAERTGGSVSTLTIQRTQQEDSAVYLCASSLQGASEAFFGQGTRLTVV.

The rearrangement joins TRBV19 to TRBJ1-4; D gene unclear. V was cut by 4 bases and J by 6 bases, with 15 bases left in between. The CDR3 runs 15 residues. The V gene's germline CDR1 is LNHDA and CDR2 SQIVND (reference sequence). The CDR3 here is CASSTGGGDHEKLFF. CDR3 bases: TGTGCCAGTAGTACCGGAGGCGGTGACCATGAAAAACTGTTTTTT.

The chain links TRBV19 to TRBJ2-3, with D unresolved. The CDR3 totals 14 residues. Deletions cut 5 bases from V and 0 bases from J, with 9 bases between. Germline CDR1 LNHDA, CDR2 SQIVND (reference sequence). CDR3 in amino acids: CASSSLLSTDTQYF. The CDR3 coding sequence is TGTGCCAGTAGTTCTTTACTCAGCACAGATACGCAGTATTTT.

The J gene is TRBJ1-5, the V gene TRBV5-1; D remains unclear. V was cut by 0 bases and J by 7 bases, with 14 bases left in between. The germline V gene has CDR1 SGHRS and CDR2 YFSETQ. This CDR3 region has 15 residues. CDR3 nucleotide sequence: TGCGCCAGCAGCTTGGCCGGGAAGGGTGAGCAGCCCCAGCATTTT. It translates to CASSLAGKGEQPQHF.